This is a list of T cell receptor beta chains from one sample in a study of blood T cell repertoires in COVID-19. Repertoires were generated with immunoSEQ multiplex PCR, while TCRdb's copy carries only in-frame clones and drops some. The table lists about 440,000 clones, 70% to 90% of them singletons. Sequenced sample: PBMCs or T cells enriched from blood (not recorded which). These receptors originate from a woman between 18 and 29 years old with acute COVID-19. The CDR3 runs from the conserved cysteine through the conserved F or W. D genes are given only for firm matches. Clone sizes are given selectively: once, few, many, or a class where the clone is expanded.

V gene	clone size	D gene	J gene	CDR3 DNA	CDR3 protein
TRBV2	-	-	TRBJ2-3	TGTGCCAGCAGGGGGGAGGCAGATACGCAGTATTTT	CASRGEADTQYF
TRBV25-1	-	TRBD2	TRBJ2-1	TGTGCCAGCAGTGAATATGCCGGGACTAGCCTTGATGAGCAGTTCTTC	CASSEYAGTSLDEQFF
TRBV5-1	-	TRBD1	TRBJ2-3	TGCGCCAGCGGGACAGGGGACCGCACAGATACGCAGTATTTT	CASGTGDRTDTQYF
TRBV7-9	-	-	TRBJ1-1	TGTGCCAGCAGCCTCGGGACACGGCCTGACAAAGCTTTCTTT	CASSLGTRPDKAFF
TRBV2	-	-	TRBJ1-5	TGTGCCAGCAGCGCCGACATAAATCAGCCCCAGCATTTT	CASSADINQPQHF
TRBV11-2	-	-	TRBJ2-5	TGTGCCAGCAGCTTCGCGGATCAAGAGACCCAGTACTTC	CASSFADQETQYF
TRBV11-2	-	-	TRBJ2-7	TGTGCCAGCAGCTCGTCTCTGTCCTACGAGCAGTACTTC	CASSSSLSYEQYF
TRBV6-5	-	TRBD1	TRBJ1-1	TGTGCCAGCAGCCGGACAGGGGTGAACACTGAAGCTTTCTTT	CASSRTGVNTEAFF
TRBV7-2	-	-	TRBJ2-2	TGTGCCAGCAGCTCTTACACCGGGGAGCTGTTTTTT	CASSSYTGELFF
TRBV3-1/TRBV3-2	-	TRBD2	TRBJ2-1	TGTGCCAGCAGCTGGTATACTAGCGGAAACTACAATGAGCAGTTCTTC	CASSWYTSGNYNEQFF
TRBV24-1	few	TRBD1	TRBJ2-5	TGTGCCACCAGTGCAGGGGGCCAAGAGACCCAGTACTTC	CATSAGGQETQYF
TRBV10-2	-	TRBD1	TRBJ1-4	TGCGCCAGCACCCGGGACAGGGATGAAAAACTGTCTTTT	CASTRDRDEKLSF
TRBV4-3	few	-	TRBJ1-1	TGCGCCAGCAGCCAAGGTGCAGGGTATAGGAACACTGAAGCTTTCTTT	CASSQGAGYRNTEAFF
TRBV7-7	-	TRBD2	TRBJ2-1	TGTGCCAGCAGCTTAGCGGTAGGGAGGGACCCAAATGAGCAGTTCTTC	CASSLAVGRDPNEQFF
TRBV2	-	TRBD2	TRBJ2-7	TGTGCCAGCAGTGACGGGAGACTAGCGGGGGCCAGGGACTACGAGCAGTACTTC	CASSDGRLAGARDYEQYF
TRBV7-3	-	TRBD1	TRBJ1-2	TGTGCCAGCAGCTTAGACAGGGGAGATGGCTACACCTTC	CASSLDRGDGYTF
TRBV6-5	-	-	TRBJ2-3	TGTGCCAGCAGTTACTCAGGACTCCCCACAGATACGCAGTATTTT	CASSYSGLPTDTQYF
TRBV12-3/TRBV12-4	-	-	TRBJ1-5	TGTGCCAGCAGTTATTGGAGTCAGCCCCAGCATTTT	CASSYWSQPQHF
TRBV28	-	-	TRBJ1-1	TGTGCCAGCAGTCCTCCGCGGAGAGTACGGTCCTTTACTGAAGCTTTCTTT	CASSPPRRVRSFTEAFF
TRBV7-8	-	TRBD1	TRBJ1-5	TGTGCCAGCAGCACGGACAGGGGGCCCAGTCAGCCCCAGCATTTT	CASSTDRGPSQPQHF
TRBV5-4	-	TRBD2	TRBJ2-1	TGTGCCGGAGGGACTAGCGGGAGCAATGAGCAGTTCTTC	CAGGTSGSNEQFF
TRBV11-2	many	-	TRBJ1-3	TGTGCCAGCAGCTCGGGTCCCTTGAACAATAGAAACACCATATATTTT	CASSSGPLNNRNTIYF
TRBV24-1	-	-	TRBJ1-5	TGTGCCACCAGTGACCCCGATCGGGGGCAGCATTTT	CATSDPDRGQHF
TRBV3-1/TRBV3-2	-	-	TRBJ1-4	TGTGCCAGCAGCCAATTAGAGGAAAAACTGTTTTTT	CASSQLEEKLFF
TRBV7-2	-	TRBD1	TRBJ1-1	TGTGCCAGCAGCCTAATTCCGACAGGGACGAACACTGAAGCTTTCTTT	CASSLIPTGTNTEAFF
TRBV6-5	-	TRBD1	TRBJ2-4	TGTGCCAGCAGAGGACAGGGGTCGGCCAAAAACATTCAGTACTTC	CASRGQGSAKNIQYF
TRBV9	-	-	TRBJ1-1	TGTGCCAGCAGCGTAGTGCAGGGTGAAGCTTTCTTT	CASSVVQGEAFF
TRBV19	-	-	TRBJ2-7	TGTGCCAGTAGTACCACGGAGGAGACCTACGAGCAGTACTTC	CASSTTEETYEQYF
TRBV30	-	TRBD2	TRBJ2-3	TGTGCCTGGAGTGTCGCGGGAGGAGGGGCAGATACGCAGTATTTT	CAWSVAGGGADTQYF
TRBV20-1	-	-	TRBJ2-2	TGCAGTGCTAGAGGGGGACTTGAGCTGTTTTTT	CSARGGLELFF
TRBV28	-	TRBD1	TRBJ1-1	TGTGCCAGCAGTCGTTCGGACAGGGACGACACTGAAGCTTTCTTT	CASSRSDRDDTEAFF
TRBV18	-	-	TRBJ2-1	TGTGCCAGCTCCCCTGGCGGGTCCTACAATGAGCAGTTCTTC	CASSPGGSYNEQFF
TRBV29-1	-	TRBD1	TRBJ2-1	TGCAGCGGCCCGGGACAGGGTTTACGCGAGCAGTTCTTC	CSGPGQGLREQFF
TRBV12-3/TRBV12-4	-	TRBD1	TRBJ1-5	TGTGCCAGCAGATCGACAGGGGGTCAGCCCCAGCATTTT	CASRSTGGQPQHF
TRBV19	-	TRBD1	TRBJ1-1	TGTGCCAGTAGTATTAACAGGGGTGCAGAAGCTTTCTTT	CASSINRGAEAFF